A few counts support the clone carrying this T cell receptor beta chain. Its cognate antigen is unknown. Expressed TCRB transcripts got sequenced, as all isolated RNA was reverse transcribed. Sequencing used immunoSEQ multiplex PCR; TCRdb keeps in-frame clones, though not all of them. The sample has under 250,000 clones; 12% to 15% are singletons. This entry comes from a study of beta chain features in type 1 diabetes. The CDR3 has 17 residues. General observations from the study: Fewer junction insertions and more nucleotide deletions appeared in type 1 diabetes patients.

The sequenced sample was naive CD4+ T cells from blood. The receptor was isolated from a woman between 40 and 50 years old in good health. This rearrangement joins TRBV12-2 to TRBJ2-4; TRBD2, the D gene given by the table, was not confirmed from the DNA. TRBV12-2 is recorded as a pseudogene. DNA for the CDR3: TGTGCAAGTCGCTTAGCTCCGTCGGGTTGTGCCAAAAACATTCAGTACTTC. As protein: CASRLAPSGCAKNIQYF.